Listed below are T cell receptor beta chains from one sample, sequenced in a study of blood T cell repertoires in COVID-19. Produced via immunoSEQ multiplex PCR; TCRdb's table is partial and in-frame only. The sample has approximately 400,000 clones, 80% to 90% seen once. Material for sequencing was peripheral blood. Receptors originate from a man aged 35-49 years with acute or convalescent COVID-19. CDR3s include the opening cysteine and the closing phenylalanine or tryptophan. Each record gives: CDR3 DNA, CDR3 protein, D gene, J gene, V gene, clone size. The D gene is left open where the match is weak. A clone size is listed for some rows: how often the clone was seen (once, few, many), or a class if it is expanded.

cdr3_nt: TGTGCCACCAGCAGAGATCTAGAGACCCAGTACTTC; cdr3_aa: CATSRDLETQYF; d_call: NA; j_call: TRBJ2-5; v_call: TRBV15; clone_size: NA
cdr3_nt: TGTGCCAGCAGCTTAGTAGCAATTGACTCGGATGGCTACACCTTC; cdr3_aa: CASSLVAIDSDGYTF; d_call: NA; j_call: TRBJ1-2; v_call: TRBV7-9; clone_size: NA
cdr3_nt: TGCAGTGCTAGAGCTTATTATGGCTACACCTTC; cdr3_aa: CSARAYYGYTF; d_call: NA; j_call: TRBJ1-2; v_call: TRBV20-1; clone_size: NA
cdr3_nt: TGTGCCTCTAGTACAGGGAACATGAACACTGAAGCTTTCTTT; cdr3_aa: CASSTGNMNTEAFF; d_call: NA; j_call: TRBJ1-1; v_call: TRBV30; clone_size: once
cdr3_nt: TGTGCCAGCAGTCAAGGGGGTGTTAATGAAAAACTGTTTTTT; cdr3_aa: CASSQGGVNEKLFF; d_call: NA; j_call: TRBJ1-4; v_call: TRBV28; clone_size: NA
cdr3_nt: TGTGCCAGCAGCTACCCGGGGGGGAGTGAGCAGTTCTTC; cdr3_aa: CASSYPGGSEQFF; d_call: TRBD2; j_call: TRBJ2-1; v_call: TRBV28; clone_size: NA
cdr3_nt: TGTGCCAGCACGTCTTTAGCGGGAGCGGACACCGGGGAGCTGTTTTTT; cdr3_aa: CASTSLAGADTGELFF; d_call: TRBD2; j_call: TRBJ2-2; v_call: TRBV9; clone_size: NA
cdr3_nt: TGTGCCAGTTTCCCGGCGGTCAACACCGGGGAGCTGTTTTTT; cdr3_aa: CASFPAVNTGELFF; d_call: NA; j_call: TRBJ2-2; v_call: TRBV7-6; clone_size: NA
cdr3_nt: TGTGCCAGCAGTTACTTGGGACAGGGTGACGAGCAGTACTTC; cdr3_aa: CASSYLGQGDEQYF; d_call: TRBD1; j_call: TRBJ2-7; v_call: TRBV6-5; clone_size: NA
cdr3_nt: TGTGCCAGCAGTTCTAGTTCTAGCTCCTACGAGCAGTACTTC; cdr3_aa: CASSSSSSSYEQYF; d_call: NA; j_call: TRBJ2-7; v_call: TRBV27; clone_size: once
cdr3_nt: TGTGCCAGCGCGGGGGCGCATGGAAACACCATATATTTT; cdr3_aa: CASAGAHGNTIYF; d_call: NA; j_call: TRBJ1-3; v_call: TRBV6-5; clone_size: NA
cdr3_nt: TGTGCCAGCAGCCCCCCGGGGAGCTCTGGGGCCAACGTCCTGACTTTC; cdr3_aa: CASSPPGSSGANVLTF; d_call: NA; j_call: TRBJ2-6; v_call: TRBV7-9; clone_size: NA
cdr3_nt: TGTGCCAGCAGTACTAGCGGGGGAAGTAATGAGCAGTTCTTC; cdr3_aa: CASSTSGGSNEQFF; d_call: TRBD2; j_call: TRBJ2-1; v_call: TRBV6-4; clone_size: NA
cdr3_nt: TGTGCCAGCAGTCTTGGGTCACGGTTGGGGCATGGCTACACCTTC; cdr3_aa: CASSLGSRLGHGYTF; d_call: NA; j_call: TRBJ1-2; v_call: TRBV5-6; clone_size: NA
cdr3_nt: TGTGCCAGTAGTATCCACACAGGGAGTGAGACCCAGTACTTC; cdr3_aa: CASSIHTGSETQYF; d_call: NA; j_call: TRBJ2-5; v_call: TRBV19; clone_size: NA
cdr3_nt: TGTGCCAGCAGCGTAGCCCGGGAGAAGAATTCACCCCTCCACTTT; cdr3_aa: CASSVAREKNSPLHF; d_call: NA; j_call: TRBJ1-6; v_call: TRBV9; clone_size: NA
cdr3_nt: TGTGCCAGTAGTTCGACGACAGGGGCAGGTGGAGATACGCAGTATTTT; cdr3_aa: CASSSTTGAGGDTQYF; d_call: TRBD1; j_call: TRBJ2-3; v_call: TRBV19; clone_size: NA
cdr3_nt: TGTGCCTGGGATGAAGGCCCCGCTTGGAGCAAGTCTGGCTACACCTTC; cdr3_aa: CAWDEGPAWSKSGYTF; d_call: NA; j_call: TRBJ1-2; v_call: TRBV30; clone_size: NA